Sequencing of this T cell receptor (beta chain) was carried out in a study of a mutant IDH1 vaccine in newly diagnosed glioma. Overall study context: Following radiotherapy alone, or alongside temozolomide cycles, vaccination was started after an interval of 4-6 weeks. Patients under treatment included about 60% males and 37.5% females and had a mean age of around 43 years.

Specified time point: week 35, safety follow-up. Vaccination comprised doses that each held 300 ug of mutant IDH1 20-mer peptide, plus topical imiquimod. V was pared by 5 bases and J by 0 bases, with 10 bases between. From germline, CDR1 is SGHVS and CDR2 FQNEAQ. This CDR3 region has 14 residues. Sequencing was performed with immunoSEQ multiplex PCR; in TCRdb, only in-frame clones are kept and a portion is missing. The sample has tens of thousands of clones; approximately 84% are singletons. This clone was observed a handful of times. Its antigen is currently unknown. General study points: The authors found pseudoprogression apparently unrelated to changes in top peripheral T cell clonotypes.

The TCR comes from a man younger than 35 with glioma. The source was PBMCs, collected from a glioma patient whose treatment included an IDH1 peptide vaccine. The genes are TRBV7-8 and TRBJ1-1; D might be TRBD1 (5 bases). In nucleotides, the CDR3 is TGTGCCAGCAGCCAACGCAGGGTGAACACTGAAGCTTTCTTT. Residues: CASSQRRVNTEAFF.